The clone carrying this T cell receptor beta chain was detected many times. Its antigen is currently unknown. Time point noted: sample taken at primary tumor resection. The donors were 72 patients with non-small cell lung cancer that was early-stage and untreated. Unsorted whole RNA from tumor, nontumor lung or frozen PBMC underwent sequencing. This entry belongs to a study of spatial heterogeneity in lung cancer. Background on the study: Matched bulk RNA-seq yielded a T cell transcriptional module score. Counts of TCR transcripts in tumor regions correlated strongly with that score.

The CDR3 sequence is 14 residues long. Germline CDR1 and CDR2: MNHEY and SVGAGI. Trimming at V came to 0 bases and at J to 2 bases, leaving 1 base not matched to a gene. Regarding the study as a whole: There was tracking of ubiquitous and regional nonsynonymous mutations by the respective counts of ubiquitous and regional expanded TCRs. It was found that expanded intratumoral alpha and beta TCR counts tracked tumor mutation counts.

TCRdb reprocessed the 5' RACE reads with MiXCR, giving one entry per CDR3 protein. The sample has around 20,000 distinct CDR3 sequences, around 6% seen once. The specimen was lung tumor tissue, collected at surgery. The rearrangement joins TRBV6-5 to TRBJ2-7; 7 bases are shared with TRBD1. The clonotype comes from a female donor with early-stage non-small cell lung cancer. As DNA, the CDR3 is TGTGCCAGCAGTTACTCAGGGACAGCCTACGAGCAGTACTTC. Translation: CASSYSGTAYEQYF.